The rows below give T cell receptor beta chains drawn from one sample of a study of graft-versus-host responses after intestinal transplantation. Data came from immunoSEQ multiplex PCR; TCRdb stores just in-frame clones and leaves some out. This table holds tens of thousands of clones, roughly 92% found once. These receptors lack a known antigen. Sample: unstimulated CD4+ T cells sorted from spleen or lymph node cells, taken before intestinal transplant. The receptors stem from a human donor who received an intestinal transplant. The CDR3 runs from the conserved cysteine through the conserved F or W. Fields, in order: clone size, J gene, CDR3 length, D gene, V gene, CDR3 protein, CDR3 DNA. The D gene is left open where the match is weak. Rows may omit the clone size; those that give it use once, few, many or a size class.

NA	TRBJ2-7	14	NA	TRBV5-5	CASSPTSGSYEQYF	TGTGCCAGCAGCCCGACGAGCGGCTCCTACGAGCAGTACTTC
NA	TRBJ2-1	15	NA	TRBV7-3	CASSLGGDRYNEQFF	TGTGCCAGCAGCTTAGGAGGGGACCGCTACAATGAGCAGTTCTTC
NA	TRBJ2-3	17	TRBD2	TRBV29-1	CSVEVGLAEQATDTQYF	TGCAGCGTTGAAGTGGGGCTAGCGGAGCAGGCAACAGATACGCAGTATTTT
NA	TRBJ2-1	16	TRBD2	TRBV6-5	CASSYRGAGGYNEQFF	TGTGCCAGCAGTTACCGCGGGGCGGGAGGCTACAATGAGCAGTTCTTC
NA	TRBJ2-7	14	NA	TRBV15	CATSRVKSGGEQYF	TGTGCCACCAGCAGAGTTAAATCTGGGGGCGAGCAGTACTTC
NA	TRBJ1-4	13	NA	TRBV6-6	CASSYRGWEKLFF	TGTGCCAGCAGTTATCGCGGGTGGGAAAAACTGTTTTTT
NA	TRBJ2-1	16	TRBD2	TRBV4-2	CASSQDSSGGYNEQFF	TGTGCCAGCAGCCAAGATTCAAGCGGGGGTTACAATGAGCAGTTCTTC
NA	TRBJ2-3	14	NA	TRBV7-8	CASSLNRGTDTQYF	TGTGCCAGCAGCTTAAACAGAGGCACAGATACGCAGTATTTT
NA	TRBJ2-1	16	NA	TRBV25-1	CASSEPPPTGNNEQFF	TGTGCCAGCAGTGAACCACCCCCAACAGGGAACAATGAGCAGTTCTTC
NA	TRBJ2-7	14	NA	TRBV28	CASSLSLTTYEQYF	TGTGCCAGCAGTTTGTCCCTAACCACCTACGAGCAGTACTTC
once	TRBJ2-3	15	NA	TRBV19	CASSIGQGGTDTQYF	TGTGCCAGTAGTATAGGACAGGGAGGAACAGATACGCAGTATTTT
NA	TRBJ2-7	18	NA	TRBV7-9	CASSPSFLSQGSSYEQYF	TGTGCCAGCAGCCCTTCTTTTTTAAGCCAGGGGAGCTCCTACGAGCAGTACTTC
few	TRBJ2-2	15	NA	TRBV29-1	CSVEGLQGSTGELFF	TGCAGCGTTGAGGGATTACAGGGAAGCACCGGGGAGCTGTTTTTT
NA	TRBJ1-2	9	NA	TRBV6-4	CASIDGYTF	TGTGCCAGCATCGATGGCTACACCTTC
NA	TRBJ2-5	14	NA	TRBV6-1	CASSEAQGGETQYF	TGTGCCAGCAGTGAAGCCCAGGGGGGGGAGACCCAGTACTTC
NA	TRBJ2-7	13	TRBD2	TRBV9	CASSVDTSGQQYF	TGTGCCAGCAGCGTAGATACTAGCGGGCAGCAGTACTTC
NA	TRBJ2-7	15	TRBD1	TRBV4-1	CASSLWDRVDYEQYF	TGCGCCAGCAGCCTATGGGACAGGGTCGACTACGAGCAGTACTTC
NA	TRBJ1-3	15	NA	TRBV5-4	CASRSGTFFGNTIYF	TGTGCCAGCAGGTCCGGGACATTCTTTGGAAACACCATATATTTT
NA	TRBJ1-1	14	NA	TRBV27	CASTRDGINTEAFF	TGTGCCAGCACCCGAGACGGTATCAACACTGAAGCTTTCTTT
NA	TRBJ1-1	14	NA	TRBV2	CASSARGVRTEAFF	TGTGCCAGCAGCGCCAGGGGAGTAAGGACTGAAGCTTTCTTT
once	TRBJ1-4	14	NA	TRBV6-5	CASSWTATNEKLFF	TGTGCCAGCAGTTGGACAGCAACTAATGAAAAACTGTTTTTT
NA	TRBJ2-1	10	NA	TRBV29-1	CSVAYNEQFF	TGCAGCGTTGCTTATAATGAGCAGTTCTTC
NA	TRBJ1-5	15	TRBD1	TRBV28	CASSLWDRGSQPQHF	TGTGCCAGCAGTTTATGGGACAGGGGCTCTCAGCCCCAGCATTTT
few	TRBJ2-1	14	TRBD1	TRBV7-2	CASSLVQGAYEQFF	TGTGCCAGCAGCTTAGTACAGGGGGCCTATGAGCAGTTCTTC
NA	TRBJ1-1	15	NA	TRBV4-1	CASSQVGQKNTEAFF	TGCGCCAGCAGCCAAGTGGGCCAGAAGAACACTGAAGCTTTCTTT
NA	TRBJ2-1	15	NA	TRBV11-2	CANSLGSPVGDEQFF	TGTGCCAACAGCTTAGGCTCTCCCGTAGGTGATGAGCAGTTCTTC
NA	TRBJ1-5	16	TRBD1	TRBV18	CASSPPRTGLNQPQHF	TGTGCCAGCTCACCACCTCGGACAGGACTCAATCAGCCCCAGCATTTT
NA	TRBJ2-7	13	TRBD1	TRBV19	CASSREGGSEQYF	TGTGCCAGTAGTAGGGAAGGGGGCAGCGAGCAGTACTTC
NA	TRBJ2-1	15	NA	TRBV6-4	CASSLEKNSYNEQFF	TGTGCCAGCAGCCTCGAAAAAAACTCCTACAATGAGCAGTTCTTC
NA	TRBJ2-7	14	TRBD1	TRBV6-5	CASSVRGRAYEQYF	TGTGCCAGCAGCGTCAGGGGGCGCGCCTACGAGCAGTACTTC
once	TRBJ2-1	16	NA	TRBV7-9	CASSLYNLGSYNEQFF	TGTGCCAGCAGCTTATATAATCTGGGCTCCTACAATGAGCAGTTCTTC
NA	TRBJ2-1	20	TRBD2	TRBV4-1	CASSQEQIRPGTRQNNEQFF	TGCGCCAGCAGCCAAGAACAGATCCGTCCGGGGACTAGACAGAACAATGAGCAGTTCTTC
NA	TRBJ2-7	14	NA	TRBV6-4	CASSDWREVYEQYF	TGTGCCAGCAGTGACTGGCGGGAAGTCTACGAGCAGTACTTC
NA	TRBJ1-2	13	NA	TRBV6-5	CASSYARYYGYTF	TGTGCCAGCAGTTACGCACGGTACTATGGCTACACCTTC
NA	TRBJ2-6	16	NA	TRBV18	CASSQQGGPGANVLTF	TGTGCCAGCTCACAACAGGGAGGCCCAGGGGCCAACGTCCTGACTTTC
NA	TRBJ1-1	17	TRBD1	TRBV5-1	CATQDGTGDYSDTEAFF	TGCGCCACCCAAGACGGGACAGGGGACTACTCGGACACTGAAGCTTTCTTT
NA	TRBJ1-2	15	TRBD1	TRBV29-1	CSVYSWTGREDGYTF	TGCAGCGTTTATTCATGGACAGGGCGGGAGGATGGCTACACCTTC
NA	TRBJ2-1	15	NA	TRBV5-1	CASSFGLTDYNEQFF	TGCGCCAGCAGCTTCGGCCTTACAGATTACAATGAGCAGTTCTTC
NA	TRBJ1-5	16	NA	TRBV28	CASSLIFRGSNQPQHF	TGTGCCAGCAGTTTAATCTTCAGGGGTAGCAATCAGCCCCAGCATTTT
NA	TRBJ2-3	13	NA	TRBV6-1	CASSEAYTDTQYF	TGTGCCAGCAGTGAAGCCTACACAGATACGCAGTATTTT
NA	TRBJ1-2	18	NA	TRBV5-1	CASSPRDMGVPRDYGYTF	TGCGCCAGCAGCCCCCGGGACATGGGGGTACCTCGCGACTATGGCTACACCTTC
NA	TRBJ2-7	13	NA	TRBV28	CASSLTGLDEQYF	TGTGCCAGCAGCCTTACAGGACTTGATGAGCAGTACTTC